This TCR beta chain emerged from a study of T cells after yellow fever vaccination. Study details: Those fractions that held only low numbers of cells were prepared using the SMART-Seq v4 Ultra Low Input RNA kit.

Germline V CDR1 and CDR2: MNHEY, SMNVEV (reference sequence). V was trimmed by 3 bases and J by 0 bases, leaving 9 bases between them. There are 15 residues in the CDR3. Study-level points and caveats: Subsequent booster samples again held most clones from primary vaccination (more than 95% CD4, approximately 85% CD8). The CD4 and CD8 compartments had a small share of their clonotypes in common.

A process of 5'RACE template switching, which added a universal primer site and UMIs, was used to make TCR cDNA. TCRdb recomputed calls from the 5' RACE reads with MiXCR, one row per CDR3 protein. The repertoire includes approximately 61,000 distinct CDR3 sequences, approximately 6.9% of them detected once, and less than 45% sits in the top ten. A word on this clonotype: Its antigen is currently unknown.

This TCR came from a man aged 18 to 29 who received the YFV17D yellow fever vaccine. Sequences were derived from CD8+ T cells sorted from PBMCs, sampled on the day of the first yellow fever vaccination. The chain links TRBV27 to TRBJ1-5; maybe TRBD1 (6 bases). As DNA, the CDR3 is TGTGCCAGCAGTTTGGGGGCGGATAGCAATCAGCCCCAGCATTTT. Its translation is CASSLGADSNQPQHF.